Listed below are T cell receptor beta chains from one sample, sequenced in a study of blood T cell repertoires in COVID-19. Some clones are missing from TCRdb's copy, which holds only in-frame ones; the method was immunoSEQ multiplex PCR. The data hold tens of thousands of clones, with just under 80% observed a single time. What was sequenced was peripheral blood. The source of these receptors is a man between 65 and 85 years old with COVID-19, enrolled during active disease. The CDR3 runs from the conserved cysteine through the conserved F or W. D genes are given only for firm matches. Not every row has a clone size; where given, it reads once, few, many or a size class.

v_call: TRBV7-2; clone_size: -; j_call: TRBJ2-7; cdr3_length: 15; d_call: TRBD2; cdr3_aa: CASSPEASGFYEQYF; cdr3_nt: TGTGCCAGCAGCCCCGAGGCTAGCGGATTCTACGAGCAGTACTTC
v_call: TRBV4-3; clone_size: once; j_call: TRBJ2-7; cdr3_length: 13; d_call: TRBD1; cdr3_aa: CATAGDRGHEQYF; cdr3_nt: TGCGCCACCGCGGGAGACAGGGGGCACGAGCAGTACTTC
v_call: TRBV5-4; clone_size: -; j_call: TRBJ2-1; cdr3_length: 15; d_call: TRBD1; cdr3_aa: CASSLGTGMYNEQFF; cdr3_nt: TGTGCCAGCAGCTTGGGGACAGGGATGTACAATGAGCAGTTCTTC
v_call: TRBV5-6; clone_size: -; j_call: TRBJ1-5; cdr3_length: 16; d_call: TRBD1; cdr3_aa: CASSWRGTGKGQPQHF; cdr3_nt: TGTGCCAGCAGCTGGAGGGGGACAGGAAAGGGTCAGCCCCAGCATTTT
v_call: TRBV5-1; clone_size: -; j_call: TRBJ2-6; cdr3_length: 16; d_call: TRBD1; cdr3_aa: CASSLQGALGANVLTF; cdr3_nt: TGCGCCAGCAGCTTGCAGGGGGCGTTGGGGGCCAACGTCCTGACTTTC
v_call: TRBV7-2; clone_size: -; j_call: TRBJ2-3; cdr3_length: 17; d_call: -; cdr3_aa: CASSLDPSGVGSDTQYF; cdr3_nt: TGTGCCAGCAGCTTAGATCCCTCGGGGGTTGGGTCAGATACGCAGTATTTT
v_call: TRBV7-9; clone_size: -; j_call: TRBJ1-4; cdr3_length: 16; d_call: -; cdr3_aa: CASSLVRGVTNEKLFF; cdr3_nt: TGTGCCAGCAGCTTAGTCCGGGGGGTCACTAATGAAAAACTGTTTTTT
v_call: TRBV18; clone_size: few; j_call: TRBJ1-2; cdr3_length: 16; d_call: TRBD1; cdr3_aa: CASSPPSGQGFGGYTF; cdr3_nt: TGTGCCAGCTCACCACCATCGGGACAGGGGTTTGGCGGCTACACCTTC
v_call: TRBV27; clone_size: large; j_call: TRBJ1-2; cdr3_length: 12; d_call: -; cdr3_aa: CASSLRGGGYTF; cdr3_nt: TGTGCCAGCAGTTTACGCGGGGGTGGCTACACCTTC
v_call: TRBV28; clone_size: -; j_call: TRBJ2-7; cdr3_length: 16; d_call: TRBD1; cdr3_aa: CASSFQWDRVDHEQYF; cdr3_nt: TGTGCCAGCAGTTTTCAATGGGACAGGGTAGACCACGAGCAGTACTTC
v_call: TRBV11-2; clone_size: -; j_call: TRBJ2-3; cdr3_length: 15; d_call: TRBD2; cdr3_aa: CATGPGTSFTDTQYF; cdr3_nt: TGTGCCACTGGGCCGGGGACTAGCTTCACAGATACGCAGTATTTT
v_call: TRBV29-1; clone_size: -; j_call: TRBJ1-5; cdr3_length: 14; d_call: -; cdr3_aa: CSVDTGHPNQPQHF; cdr3_nt: TGCAGCGTTGATACGGGACACCCCAATCAGCCCCAGCATTTT
v_call: TRBV6-2/TRBV6-3; clone_size: -; j_call: TRBJ1-6; cdr3_length: 16; d_call: -; cdr3_aa: CASSFIRGAGVSPLHF; cdr3_nt: TGTGCCAGCAGTTTTATTCGGGGGGCAGGAGTTTCACCCCTCCACTTT
v_call: TRBV9; clone_size: -; j_call: TRBJ1-1; cdr3_length: 14; d_call: TRBD1; cdr3_aa: CASSEQGADTEAFF; cdr3_nt: TGTGCCAGCAGCGAACAGGGGGCTGACACTGAAGCTTTCTTT
v_call: TRBV11-3; clone_size: -; j_call: TRBJ2-3; cdr3_length: 14; d_call: TRBD1; cdr3_aa: CASSPADRTDTQYF; cdr3_nt: TGTGCCAGCAGCCCTGCGGACAGGACAGATACGCAGTATTTT
v_call: TRBV5-1; clone_size: few; j_call: TRBJ1-1; cdr3_length: 14; d_call: TRBD1; cdr3_aa: CASSFTGGFTEAFF; cdr3_nt: TGCGCCAGCAGCTTCACAGGGGGCTTCACTGAAGCTTTCTTT
v_call: TRBV5-1; clone_size: -; j_call: TRBJ1-2; cdr3_length: 15; d_call: -; cdr3_aa: CASSPMGGRNYGYTF; cdr3_nt: TGCGCCAGCAGCCCCATGGGTGGGAGAAACTATGGCTACACCTTC
v_call: TRBV6-2/TRBV6-3; clone_size: -; j_call: TRBJ2-3; cdr3_length: 16; d_call: TRBD2; cdr3_aa: CASSSLAGALSDTQYF; cdr3_nt: TGTGCCAGCAGTTCACTAGCGGGGGCTCTCTCGGATACGCAGTATTTT
v_call: TRBV29-1; clone_size: -; j_call: TRBJ2-7; cdr3_length: 13; d_call: -; cdr3_aa: CSVPGQVDYEQYF; cdr3_nt: TGCAGCGTTCCTGGCCAGGTTGACTACGAGCAGTACTTC
v_call: TRBV5-1; clone_size: -; j_call: TRBJ1-6; cdr3_length: 15; d_call: TRBD1; cdr3_aa: CASSQGTGMGSPLHF; cdr3_nt: TGCGCCAGCAGCCAAGGGACAGGGATGGGATCACCCCTCCACTTT
v_call: TRBV7-9; clone_size: -; j_call: TRBJ2-3; cdr3_length: 16; d_call: TRBD2; cdr3_aa: CASSSRQAGGTDTQYF; cdr3_nt: TGTGCCAGCAGCTCTCGCCAAGCGGGGGGCACAGATACGCAGTATTTT
v_call: TRBV7-8; clone_size: -; j_call: TRBJ1-5; cdr3_length: 15; d_call: -; cdr3_aa: CASSLRGVGNQPQHF; cdr3_nt: TGTGCCAGCAGCCTCCGCGGGGTAGGCAATCAGCCCCAGCATTTT
v_call: TRBV7-9; clone_size: -; j_call: TRBJ2-7; cdr3_length: 17; d_call: -; cdr3_aa: CASSLDGGTGISYEQYF; cdr3_nt: TGTGCCAGCAGCTTAGATGGCGGGACGGGGATTTCCTACGAGCAGTACTTC
v_call: TRBV9; clone_size: -; j_call: TRBJ2-3; cdr3_length: 19; d_call: -; cdr3_aa: CASSSPRGGYAISTDTQYF; cdr3_nt: TGTGCCAGCAGCTCACCCCGTGGAGGCTACGCAATTAGCACAGATACGCAGTATTTT
v_call: TRBV2; clone_size: -; j_call: TRBJ2-7; cdr3_length: 14; d_call: -; cdr3_aa: CASSSATPGYEQYF; cdr3_nt: TGTGCCAGCAGTAGCGCCACTCCGGGATACGAGCAGTACTTC
v_call: TRBV7-7; clone_size: few; j_call: TRBJ2-5; cdr3_length: 16; d_call: TRBD1; cdr3_aa: CASSLARDRSQETQYF; cdr3_nt: TGTGCTAGCAGCTTAGCGAGGGACAGATCCCAAGAGACCCAGTACTTC
v_call: TRBV14; clone_size: -; j_call: TRBJ2-1; cdr3_length: 18; d_call: -; cdr3_aa: CASSPNPPDSLAYNEQFF; cdr3_nt: TGTGCCAGCAGCCCCAACCCCCCCGACAGTCTTGCCTACAATGAGCAGTTCTTC
v_call: TRBV5-1; clone_size: -; j_call: TRBJ2-3; cdr3_length: 13; d_call: -; cdr3_aa: CASSQGPTDTQYF; cdr3_nt: TGCGCCAGCAGCCAGGGCCCCACAGATACGCAGTATTTT
v_call: TRBV7-9; clone_size: -; j_call: TRBJ1-4; cdr3_length: 16; d_call: TRBD1; cdr3_aa: CASSYHDDREVGKLFF; cdr3_nt: TGTGCCAGCAGCTACCACGATGACAGGGAGGTGGGAAAACTGTTTTTT
v_call: TRBV6-5; clone_size: -; j_call: TRBJ1-4; cdr3_length: 14; d_call: -; cdr3_aa: CASSSTVSNEKLFF; cdr3_nt: TGTGCCAGCAGCTCCACGGTATCTAATGAAAAACTGTTTTTT
v_call: TRBV4-2; clone_size: -; j_call: TRBJ1-4; cdr3_length: 16; d_call: TRBD1; cdr3_aa: CASSQDPQGANEKLFF; cdr3_nt: TGTGCCAGCAGCCAAGATCCCCAGGGGGCGAATGAAAAACTGTTTTTT
v_call: TRBV28; clone_size: medium-sized; j_call: TRBJ2-7; cdr3_length: 17; d_call: TRBD2; cdr3_aa: CATPKRLAGLPTREQYF; cdr3_nt: TGTGCCACCCCAAAGCGACTAGCGGGACTCCCGACTCGGGAGCAGTACTTC
v_call: TRBV19; clone_size: -; j_call: TRBJ1-1; cdr3_length: 14; d_call: TRBD1; cdr3_aa: CASSGQGAFTEAFF; cdr3_nt: TGTGCCAGTAGCGGACAGGGCGCGTTCACTGAAGCTTTCTTT
v_call: TRBV5-1; clone_size: few; j_call: TRBJ2-4; cdr3_length: 14; d_call: TRBD2; cdr3_aa: CASSLGLAENIQYF; cdr3_nt: TGCGCCAGCAGCTTGGGGCTAGCGGAAAACATTCAGTACTTC
v_call: TRBV18; clone_size: -; j_call: TRBJ1-6; cdr3_length: 16; d_call: TRBD1; cdr3_aa: CASSPTGLPYNSPLHF; cdr3_nt: TGTGCCAGCTCACCGACAGGGCTACCCTATAATTCACCCCTCCACTTT
v_call: TRBV19; clone_size: -; j_call: TRBJ1-2; cdr3_length: 15; d_call: TRBD1; cdr3_aa: CASTTRGQSFYGYTF; cdr3_nt: TGTGCCAGTACCACGAGGGGACAGTCCTTCTATGGCTACACCTTC
v_call: TRBV28; clone_size: -; j_call: TRBJ2-1; cdr3_length: 16; d_call: TRBD1; cdr3_aa: CASRPYGTGKYNEQFF; cdr3_nt: TGTGCTAGCAGGCCCTACGGGACAGGCAAATACAATGAGCAGTTCTTC
v_call: TRBV5-1; clone_size: -; j_call: TRBJ2-7; cdr3_length: 14; d_call: -; cdr3_aa: CASSLAQGGYEQYF; cdr3_nt: TGCGCCAGCAGCTTGGCGCAGGGGGGATACGAGCAGTACTTC
v_call: TRBV14; clone_size: -; j_call: TRBJ2-3; cdr3_length: 16; d_call: -; cdr3_aa: CASSRGSNVVADTQYF; cdr3_nt: TGTGCCAGCAGCCGAGGCTCGAACGTAGTGGCAGATACGCAGTATTTT
v_call: TRBV3-1/TRBV3-2; clone_size: -; j_call: TRBJ2-5; cdr3_length: 12; d_call: -; cdr3_aa: CASSQAPETQYF; cdr3_nt: TGTGCCAGCAGCCAAGCTCCGGAGACCCAGTACTTC
v_call: TRBV5-5; clone_size: -; j_call: TRBJ1-1; cdr3_length: 13; d_call: -; cdr3_aa: CASSPQGVTEAFF; cdr3_nt: TGTGCCAGCAGCCCTCAGGGTGTCACTGAAGCTTTCTTT
v_call: TRBV6-2/TRBV6-3; clone_size: -; j_call: TRBJ2-1; cdr3_length: 15; d_call: -; cdr3_aa: CASSHRGKAYNEQFF; cdr3_nt: TGTGCCAGCAGCCATAGGGGGAAAGCCTACAATGAGCAGTTCTTC
v_call: TRBV9; clone_size: -; j_call: TRBJ2-7; cdr3_length: 14; d_call: TRBD1; cdr3_aa: CASSVGQGVYEQYF; cdr3_nt: TGTGCCAGCAGCGTCGGACAGGGGGTCTACGAGCAGTACTTC
v_call: TRBV7-6; clone_size: -; j_call: TRBJ2-7; cdr3_length: 13; d_call: -; cdr3_aa: CASSLGSGVEQYF; cdr3_nt: TGTGCCAGCAGCTTAGGTTCTGGAGTTGAGCAGTACTTC
v_call: TRBV4-2; clone_size: once; j_call: TRBJ1-2; cdr3_length: 17; d_call: TRBD1; cdr3_aa: CASSQVRQGATSYGYTF; cdr3_nt: TGTGCCAGCAGCCAAGTCAGACAGGGGGCAACCTCCTATGGCTACACCTTC
v_call: TRBV9; clone_size: few; j_call: TRBJ1-2; cdr3_length: 13; d_call: TRBD1; cdr3_aa: CASSLTGDLGYTF; cdr3_nt: TGTGCCAGCAGCTTAACAGGGGATCTTGGCTACACCTTC
v_call: TRBV4-3; clone_size: -; j_call: TRBJ1-6; cdr3_length: 16; d_call: -; cdr3_aa: CASSQDSGRNNSPLHF; cdr3_nt: TGCGCCAGCAGCCAAGACAGCGGTCGGAATAATTCACCCCTCCACTTT
v_call: TRBV5-1; clone_size: few; j_call: TRBJ2-5; cdr3_length: 14; d_call: -; cdr3_aa: CASSLGRGQETQYF; cdr3_nt: TGCGCCAGCAGCTTGGGCAGGGGCCAAGAGACCCAGTACTTC
v_call: TRBV19; clone_size: few; j_call: TRBJ2-7; cdr3_length: 14; d_call: -; cdr3_aa: CASSIGGGNHEQYF; cdr3_nt: TGTGCCAGTAGTATTGGAGGCGGGAATCACGAGCAGTACTTC
v_call: TRBV4-3; clone_size: -; j_call: TRBJ1-4; cdr3_length: 17; d_call: TRBD1; cdr3_aa: CASSQEGWDSTNEKLFF; cdr3_nt: TGCGCCAGCAGCCAAGAGGGGTGGGACAGCACTAATGAAAAACTGTTTTTT
v_call: TRBV7-9; clone_size: -; j_call: TRBJ1-2; cdr3_length: 15; d_call: TRBD1; cdr3_aa: CASSLGQGARSGYTF; cdr3_nt: TGTGCCAGCAGCCTAGGACAGGGGGCCAGGTCTGGCTACACCTTC
v_call: TRBV19; clone_size: -; j_call: TRBJ1-1; cdr3_length: 17; d_call: TRBD1; cdr3_aa: CASSNDVTGRRTTEAFF; cdr3_nt: TGTGCCAGTAGTAACGACGTGACAGGGCGGAGGACCACTGAAGCTTTCTTT
v_call: TRBV4-3; clone_size: -; j_call: TRBJ2-2; cdr3_length: 17; d_call: -; cdr3_aa: CASSQVGAAGNTGELFF; cdr3_nt: TGCGCCAGCAGCCAAGTCGGGGCGGCGGGAAATACCGGGGAGCTGTTTTTT
v_call: TRBV4-2; clone_size: -; j_call: TRBJ1-5; cdr3_length: 14; d_call: -; cdr3_aa: CASSQGGSNQPQHF; cdr3_nt: TGTGCCAGCAGCCAAGGAGGGAGCAATCAGCCCCAGCATTTT